This record looks at one T cell receptor beta chain sequence and its context. In germline, CDR1 is SGHAT, CDR2 FQNNGV. The CDR3 extends over 15 amino acids. V shed 3 bases, J shed 2 bases, and the junction held 4 bases outside the gene matches. This entry belongs to a study of chemoradiotherapy in HPV16-positive cancers. Profiling relied on immunoSEQ multiplex PCR, and the TCRdb table lists in-frame clones only, not all of them. Found here are about 5,000 clones, around 88% of them singletons; the top ten hold roughly 30%. This sequence was found in a human donor with HPV-associated anogenital cancer. V is TRBV11-2 and J is TRBJ2-7; TRBD1 matches 10 bases. The sequencing used blood, collected from a patient who underwent chemoradiotherapy. The CDR3 sequence: CASSFSTGGPYEQYF. The DNA for the CDR3 is TGTGCCAGCAGCTTCTCGACAGGGGGCCCCTACGAGCAGTACTTC.